The clone carrying this T cell receptor beta chain has a handful of counts. In TCRdb, the RT-PCR reads were re-called with MiXCR into one record per CDR3 protein. The profile shows 550,000 to 750,000 distinct CDR3 sequences, approximately 15% of them singletons. V gave up 6 bases and J gave up 5 bases; unmatched junction bases: 2. Germline CDR1 is SGHRS and CDR2 is YFSETQ. The CDR3 contains 13 residues. Sequenced sample: memory CD4+ T cells from blood. This clonotype originated in a female donor in good health, serving as a healthy control. The chain employs TRBV5-1 and TRBJ2-5; TRBD2 agrees at 12 bases. CDR3 in amino acids: CASKGTSGETQYF. The CDR3 DNA sequence: TGCGCCAGCAAAGGGACTAGCGGGGAGACCCAGTACTTC.